The sequence of this T cell receptor beta chain was determined in a study of blood T cell repertoires in COVID-19. The CDR3 extends over 13 amino acids. Germline loops: CDR1 LGHDT, CDR2 YNNKEL (reference sequence). V was pared by 2 bases and J by 0 bases, with 5 bases between. The method was immunoSEQ multiplex PCR; TCRdb's version includes in-frame clones alone and lacks a portion of them. The table records 100,000 to 120,000 clones, around 89% of them present only once. The sequence came from a woman between 50 and 59 years old with acute or convalescent COVID-19. The specimen was peripheral blood. The gene calls are TRBV3-1 (or the pseudogene TRBV3-2) and TRBJ2-7; D gene uncertain. The CDR3: CASSQPSSYEQYF. The CDR3 bases are TGTGCCAGCAGCCAACCTAGCTCCTACGAGCAGTACTTC.